One sample yielded the 8 T cell receptor beta chains listed below, sequenced in a study of molecular identifiers for immune sequencing clone quantification. From the PCR reads, TCRdb called clonotypes with MiXCR, one entry per CDR3 protein. The sample comprises under 600,000 distinct CDR3 sequences, over 20% of which are singletons, and 0.7% to 1% rests with the top ten. Sequencing was carried out using naive CD8+ T cells from blood, with Jurkat cell RNA spiked in. Subset meaning: FACS-sorted CD8+CD4-CCR7+CD45RA+ naive T cells. Receptor source: a human donor in good health. Some libraries in this study had Jurkat cell RNA spiked in.

The CDR3 DNA reads as TGTGCCAGCATCCCCACTAGCGCCATTTACACCGGGGAGCTGTTTTTT. Its translation: CASIPTSAIYTGELFF. The rearrangement joins TRBV6-2 or TRBV6-3 to TRBJ2-2, with 7 bases lining up with TRBD2. After removal of 7 bases from V and 3 bases from J, the junction contained 11 bases not matched to a gene. CDR1 MNHEY and CDR2 SVGEGT come from the germline V gene. The length of the CDR3 is 16 residues.

There are a few counts of this clonotype. The chain uses TRBV24-1 and TRBJ2-1; D ambiguous. The germline CDR1 and CDR2 sequences are KGHDR and SFDVKD. Trimming left V 5 bases short and J 7 bases short, with 20 bases between. CDR3 length: 16 amino acids. CDR3 nucleotides: TGTGCCACCAGTGCCGGAGCCTGGTCCGTGGGGAATGAGCAGTTCTTC. As protein: CATSAGAWSVGNEQFF.

Comment on this clonotype: A much more abundant neighbour one base away suggests this may be a read error. V gene TRBV7-2 combines with J gene TRBJ2-3; 11 nucleotides align to TRBD2. Germline V gene data show CDR1 as SGHTA and CDR2 as FQGNSA. The CDR3 loop spans 17 amino acids. The CDR3 spells CAGSLVSGLADTDTQYF. The CDR3, as DNA: TGTGCCGGCAGCTTAGTTTCGGGACTAGCGGATACAGATACGCAGTATTTT.

This clonotype occurred many times. J is TRBJ2-3 and V is TRBV7-7; tentative D call: TRBD2 (5 bases). There are 13 residues in the CDR3. V dropped 4 bases and J dropped 8 bases, with 13 bases sitting between them. Germline-derived CDR1 and CDR2 are SSHAT and FNYEAQ (reference sequence). The CDR3 here is CASSSAGEATQYF. The CDR3 DNA follows: TGTGCCAGCAGCTCTGCCGGGGAAGCTACGCAGTATTTT.

This clonotype was seen repeatedly, ten times or more. The J gene is TRBJ2-3, the V gene TRBV20-1; 8 bases line up with TRBD1. Germline CDR1 and CDR2: DFQATT and SNEGSKA (reference sequence). The CDR3 extends over 15 amino acids. V dropped 6 bases and J dropped 3; count of bases not matched to a gene: 11. DNA for the CDR3: TGCAGTGCCCCCCCAACGGGACAGGTTACAGATACGCAGTATTTT. It specifies CSAPPTGQVTDTQYF.

This clonotype was recorded at least ten times. The rearrangement uses TRBV7-9 and TRBJ1-4; the D is unclear. Germline V gives CDR1 SEHNR, CDR2 FQNEAQ (reference sequence). The V end was cut by 2 bases, the J end by 5 bases, with 6 bases between. The CDR3 spans 13 residues. DNA of the CDR3: TGTGCCAGCAGCTTAATCGAGAATGAAAAACTGTTTTTT. This codes for CASSLIENEKLFF.

The gene calls are TRBV7-9 and TRBJ2-7; 9 nucleotides line up with TRBD1. Germline assignment: CDR1 SEHNR and CDR2 FQNEAQ (reference sequence). V lost 5 bases and J lost 3; bases outside the gene matches: 8. CDR3 length: 15 residues. The CDR3 DNA is TGTGCCAGCAGCCAACCGGGACAGGGAATCTACGAGCAGTACTTC. Protein: CASSQPGQGIYEQYF.

With regard to this clonotype: A much more abundant neighbour one base away suggests this may be a read error. The chain has TRBV24-1 and TRBJ2-4; tentatively, D is TRBD1 (5 bases). This CDR3 is built from 16 residues. Germline assignment: CDR1 KGHDR and CDR2 SFDVKD. The CDR3 region is CATSETATQAKNIQHF. In nucleotides, the CDR3 is TGTGCCACCAGTGAGACAGCTACACAAGCCAAAAACATTCAGCACTTC.